Listed here are 6 T cell receptor beta chains from one sample, sequenced in a study of shared clonotypes between healthy human individuals. Measured with immunoSEQ multiplex PCR; TCRdb has only the in-frame clones, and not every one. The sample includes 2 million to 2.5 million clones, 80% to 95% of them seen just once. Sequencing used naive CD4+ T cells from PBMCs. Noted subset: CD45RA+ positively selected. Every receptor here comes from a man aged 18 to 29 in good health. Some clones in this sample may be carry-over from other donors' samples.

The chain has TRBV15 and TRBJ1-2; a weak D match, TRBD1 (5 bases). Germline-derived CDR1 and CDR2 are LNHNV and YYDKDF (reference sequence). V dropped 0 bases and J dropped 8 bases, with 13 bases sitting between them. The CDR3 is 14 amino acids. The chain's CDR3 is CATSRDKLYRGYTF. DNA for the CDR3: TGTGCCACCAGCAGAGATAAGCTGTACAGGGGCTACACCTTC.

V gene TRBV9 combines with J gene TRBJ2-3; D is uncertain. CDR1 and CDR2 (germline): SGDLS, YYNGEE. V was pared by 0 bases and J by 8 bases, with 19 bases between. The CDR3 is 16 amino acids. CDR3 sequence reads: CASSVVSASRSGTQYF. CDR3 sequence (DNA): TGTGCCAGCAGCGTAGTAAGCGCAAGCCGTAGTGGTACGCAGTATTTT.

The genes are TRBV5-1 and TRBJ1-4, with TRBD1 matching 7 bases. CDR3 size: 15 residues. Trimming removed 3 bases from V and 6 bases from J; junction bases left unmatched: 8. Germline lookup yields CDR1 SGHRS and CDR2 YFSETQ. CDR3 region: CASSSEPGGYEKLFF. The CDR3 DNA sequence: TGCGCCAGCAGCTCCGAGCCAGGGGGTTATGAAAAACTGTTTTTT.

This clone has a single count. This rearrangement joins TRBV5-1 to TRBJ2-7; the match to TRBD2 covers 10 bases. CDR1 and CDR2 (germline): SGHRS, YFSETQ. V was clipped by 4 bases and J by 5 bases; unmatched bases: 3. This CDR3 is 13 amino acids long. The CDR3 protein is CASSRLAGDEQYF. DNA for the CDR3: TGCGCCAGCAGCCGCCTAGCGGGAGACGAGCAGTACTTC.

This clone was recorded once. The chain has TRBV7-2 and TRBJ2-1; D gene uncertain. Germline V gene lookup returns CDR1 SGHTA and CDR2 FQGNSA. The CDR3 runs to 12 residues. V lost 6 bases and J 9 bases, leaving 12 bases between the germline ends. This chain's CDR3 is CASSQVRGEQFF. The CDR3 nucleotides read TGTGCCAGCAGTCAAGTACGTGGTGAGCAGTTCTTC.

The rearrangement links TRBV19 to TRBJ2-7; D is unresolved. V lost 4 bases, J lost 4 bases, and 11 bases lay in between. Per germline, CDR1 LNHDA and CDR2 SQIVND (reference sequence). There are 13 residues in the CDR3. Here the CDR3 reads CASSSQILYEQYF. The CDR3 nucleotides are TGTGCCAGTAGTAGTCAGATCTTGTACGAGCAGTACTTC.